This record covers a single T cell receptor (beta chain). This CDR3 spans 16 amino acids. Germline-derived CDR1 and CDR2 are LGHDT and YNNKEL (reference sequence). V was shortened by 5 bases and J by 0 bases, with 16 bases between the two germline ends. This record comes from a study of blood T cell repertoires in COVID-19. The overall study: There were acute and convalescent COVID-19 samples, and they came from the United States, Italy and Spain.

Cohort 3 recovery required two negative PCRs, clearance, or symptom resolution. TCRdb's table, derived via immunoSEQ multiplex PCR, lists solely in-frame clones and lacks some. The data hold approximately 170,000 clones, with more than 80% observed a single time. The sample was PBMCs or T cells enriched from blood (not recorded which). The receptor's source is a man aged 45-60 years who had recovered from COVID-19. The chain carries TRBV3-1 (or the pseudogene TRBV3-2) and TRBJ1-2; tentatively, D is TRBD1 (5 bases). CDR3 bases: TGTGCCAGCAGCTCTACAGGCGAAAGATCTAACTATGGCTACACCTTC. Translating gives CASSSTGERSNYGYTF.